This T cell receptor beta chain was profiled in a study of blood T cell repertoires in COVID-19. Study-level information: Acute and convalescent COVID-19 samples came from the United States, Italy and Spain. The analysed material was cDNA or gDNA that came from T cells, B-cell-depleted T cells, or PBMCs.

Original processing methods: It was from reference gene primer amplification that nucleated cell counts were estimated. The method was immunoSEQ multiplex PCR; TCRdb's version includes in-frame clones alone and lacks a portion of them. V and J calls plus clone size are reproduced from that table; the DNA served to infer D and trimming. This table holds a few hundred thousand clones, roughly 85% found once. Germline V gives CDR1 SEHNR, CDR2 FQNEAQ (reference sequence). The CDR3 loop spans 15 amino acids. The V end lost 4 bases, the J end lost 3 bases, and 13 bases lay between the germline ends. The specimen sequenced was peripheral blood. This sequence was found in a woman aged 18-35 years with acute or convalescent COVID-19. The chain couples TRBV7-9 to TRBJ2-1; D is perhaps TRBD2 (6 bases). The CDR3 region is CASSSPAGHYNEQFF. The CDR3 DNA reads as TGTGCCAGCAGCTCTCCAGCGGGCCACTACAATGAGCAGTTCTTC.